Below, 12 T cell receptor beta chains from the same sample are listed, as sequenced in a study of blood T cell repertoires in COVID-19. This table comes from immunoSEQ multiplex PCR, and its TCRdb copy is limited to in-frame clones, with some not included. The sample yields about 33,000 clones, 80% to 90% seen once. The sequencing sample was made of peripheral blood. The receptors shown here come from a human donor in a cohort sampled during active COVID-19.

J is TRBJ2-3 and V is TRBV7-3; D uncertain. The CDR3 has 15 residues. CDR1 and CDR2 (germline): SGHTA, FQGTGA. Deletions cut 5 bases from V and 0 bases from J, with 12 bases between. The CDR3 here is CASSPFGRSTDTQYF. CDR3 sequence (DNA): TGTGCCAGCAGCCCCTTTGGCAGGAGCACAGATACGCAGTATTTT.

This clone has only one observation. The chain couples TRBV10-1 to TRBJ2-7, with TRBD1 matching over 8 bases. Germline V gene sequence: CDR1 WNHNN, CDR2 SYGVQD (reference sequence). The V and J ends lost 3 bases and 4 bases, in that order; junction bases with no gene match: 8. The CDR3 extends over 15 amino acids. The CDR3: CASSERGRGQYEQYF. The CDR3 bases are TGCGCCAGCAGTGAAAGAGGCAGGGGGCAATACGAGCAGTACTTC.

V and J are TRBV6-5 and TRBJ2-1; 10 bases match TRBD1. Germline trimming cut 6 bases from V and 7 bases from J; bases unmatched to any gene: 9. Germline assignment: CDR1 MNHEY and CDR2 SVGAGI. The CDR3 has 15 residues. CDR3 in amino acids: CASRADRGQGNEQFF. CDR3 in DNA: TGTGCCAGCAGGGCAGACAGGGGGCAGGGGAATGAGCAGTTCTTC.

This clone showed up just once. The chain recombines TRBV7-2 with TRBJ2-1; 7 bases fit TRBD1. V gave up 5 bases and J gave up 5 bases; unmatched junction bases: 6. The CDR3 is 14 residues long. CDR1 and CDR2 (germline): SGHTA, FQGNSA. Written as DNA, the CDR3 is TGTGCCAGCAGCGGACGACAGGGAAACAATGAGCAGTTCTTC. This sequence encodes CASSGRQGNNEQFF.

This chain links TRBV6-6 with TRBJ2-7; the D is unclear. The CDR3 is 11 amino acids. Trimming removed 3 bases at V and 4 bases at J, with 4 bases between. The germline gives CDR1 MNHNY, CDR2 SVGAGI (reference sequence). The CDR3 DNA reads as TGTGCCAGCAGTTATTATTACGAGCAGTACTTC. It encodes CASSYYYEQYF.

This chain joins TRBV7-9 and TRBJ2-3, with D maybe TRBD1 (6 bases). Deletions cut 5 bases from V and 6 bases from J, with 12 bases between. The CDR3 covers 13 residues. Germline CDR1 is SEHNR and CDR2 is FQNEAQ (reference sequence). CDR3: CASSVGQTDTQYF. The DNA for the CDR3 is TGTGCCAGCAGCGTAGGACAGACGGATACGCAGTATTTT. Full variable domain (rest looked up from reference TRBV7-9 and TRBJ2-3): DTGVSQNPRHKITKRGQNVTFRCDPISEHNRLYWYRQTLGQGPEFLTYFQNEAQLEKSRLLSDRFSAERPKGSFSTLEIQRTEQGDSAMYLCASSVGQTDTQYFGPGTRLTVL.

The rearrangement joins TRBV2 to TRBJ2-7; D may be TRBD1 (6 bases). Germline assignment: CDR1 SNHLY and CDR2 FYNNEI. The CDR3 covers 14 residues. With 6 bases removed from V and 2 bases from J, the gap between germline ends came to 14 bases. The CDR3, as DNA: TGTGCCAGCAGAAGGAGACAGGCAACCTACGAGCAGTACTTC. Its translation: CASRRRQATYEQYF.

The V gene is TRBV24-1, the J gene TRBJ2-5, with a tentative D call TRBD2 (6 bases). Trimming removed 7 bases from V and 1 base from J, with 6 bases in between. The CDR3 extends over 12 amino acids. Germline V gene sequence: CDR1 KGHDR, CDR2 SFDVKD. CDR3 DNA sequence: TGTGCCACCAGCGGGGGCCAAGAGACCCAGTACTTC. This translates into CATSGGQETQYF.

The J gene is TRBJ2-7, the V gene TRBV2; D call uncertain. Per the germline V gene, CDR1 is SNHLY and CDR2 is FYNNEI. V lost 6 bases to trimming and J lost 1 base, with 10 bases between them. The CDR3 contains 13 residues. The CDR3 sequence: CASSALQSYEQYF. The CDR3 region has the DNA TGTGCCAGCAGCGCCTTACAGTCCTACGAGCAGTACTTC.

The chain joins TRBV27 to TRBJ1-5; D might be TRBD1 (6 bases). V gave up 5 bases and J gave up 3 bases, with 17 bases separating them. Germline loops: CDR1 MNHEY, CDR2 SMNVEV (reference sequence). The CDR3 has 16 residues. CDR3 in DNA: TGTGCCAGCAGTCCCTACTCAACAGGGCCCAATCAGCCCCAGCATTTT. Translated: CASSPYSTGPNQPQHF.

The V and J genes are TRBV5-8 and TRBJ2-3, with D possibly being TRBD1 (5 bases). Germline CDR1 is SGHTS and CDR2 is YDEGEE. The CDR3 is made up of 14 amino acids. V was pared by 0 bases and J by 4 bases, with 9 bases between. The CDR3 bases are TGTGCCAGCAGCTTGGGCAGGGCATCAGATACGCAGTATTTT. Amino acids: CASSLGRASDTQYF.

The gene calls are TRBV18 and TRBJ2-2; tentative D call: TRBD2 (6 bases). Germline assignment: CDR1 KGHSH and CDR2 LQKENI. Trimming removed 3 bases at V and 4 bases at J, with 9 bases between. The CDR3 is made up of 14 amino acids. CDR3 protein: CASSPTGGTGELFF. In nucleotides, the CDR3 is TGTGCCAGCTCACCCACCGGGGGCACCGGGGAGCTGTTTTTT.